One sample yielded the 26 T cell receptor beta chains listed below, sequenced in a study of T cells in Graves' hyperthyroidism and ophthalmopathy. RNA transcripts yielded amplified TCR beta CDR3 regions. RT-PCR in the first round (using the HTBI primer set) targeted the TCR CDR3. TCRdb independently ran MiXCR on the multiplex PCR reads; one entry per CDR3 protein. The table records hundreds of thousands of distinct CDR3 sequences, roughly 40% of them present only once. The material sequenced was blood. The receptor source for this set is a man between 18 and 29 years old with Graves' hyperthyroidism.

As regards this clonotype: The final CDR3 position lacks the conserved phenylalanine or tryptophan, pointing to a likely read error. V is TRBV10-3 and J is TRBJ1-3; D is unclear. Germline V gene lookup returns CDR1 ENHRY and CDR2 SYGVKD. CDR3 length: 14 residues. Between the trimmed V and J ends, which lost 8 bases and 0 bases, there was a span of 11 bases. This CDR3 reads CAIRTVSSGNTIYL. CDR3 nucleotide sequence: TGTGCCATCCGGACGGTTAGCTCTGGAAACACCATATATCTT.

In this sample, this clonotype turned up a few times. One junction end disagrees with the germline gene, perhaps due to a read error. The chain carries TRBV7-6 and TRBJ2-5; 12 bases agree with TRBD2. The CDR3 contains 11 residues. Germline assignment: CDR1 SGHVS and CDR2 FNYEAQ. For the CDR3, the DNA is TGTGCCGGTCTAGCGGGAGGGGTTTTTAACTTC. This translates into CAGLAGGVFNF.

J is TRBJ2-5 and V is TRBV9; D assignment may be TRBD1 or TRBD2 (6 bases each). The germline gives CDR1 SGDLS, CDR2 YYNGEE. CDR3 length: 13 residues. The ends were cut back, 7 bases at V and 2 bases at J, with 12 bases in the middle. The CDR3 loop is CASGGGEQETQYF. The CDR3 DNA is TGTGCCAGCGGGGGCGGGGAACAAGAGACCCAGTACTTC.

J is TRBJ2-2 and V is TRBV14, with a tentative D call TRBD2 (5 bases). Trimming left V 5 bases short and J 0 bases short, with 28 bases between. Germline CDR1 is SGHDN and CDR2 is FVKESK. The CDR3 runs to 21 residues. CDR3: CASSLTSGLPPPLPNTGELFF. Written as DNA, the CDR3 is TGTGCCAGCAGCTTAACGTCCGGACTGCCCCCTCCTCTCCCGAACACCGGGGAGCTGTTTTTT.

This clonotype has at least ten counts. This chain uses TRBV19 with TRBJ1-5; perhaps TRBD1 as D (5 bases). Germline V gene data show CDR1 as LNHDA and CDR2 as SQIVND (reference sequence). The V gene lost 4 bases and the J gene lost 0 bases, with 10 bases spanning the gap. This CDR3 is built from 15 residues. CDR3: CASSNGGDSNQPQHF. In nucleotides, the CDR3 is TGTGCCAGTAGTAATGGGGGAGATAGCAATCAGCCCCAGCATTTT.

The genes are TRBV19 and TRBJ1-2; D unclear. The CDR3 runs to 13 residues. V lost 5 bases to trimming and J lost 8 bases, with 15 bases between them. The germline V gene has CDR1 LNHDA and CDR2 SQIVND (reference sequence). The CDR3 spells CASSFLYVRGYTF. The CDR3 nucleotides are TGTGCCAGTAGTTTCCTGTACGTGCGGGGCTACACCTTC.

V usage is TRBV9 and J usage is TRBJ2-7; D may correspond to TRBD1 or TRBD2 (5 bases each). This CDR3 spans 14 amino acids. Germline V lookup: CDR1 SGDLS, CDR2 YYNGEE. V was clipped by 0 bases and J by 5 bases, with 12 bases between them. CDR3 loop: CASSVVGGDDEQYF. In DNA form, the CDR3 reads TGTGCCAGCAGCGTAGTTGGGGGTGACGACGAGCAGTACTTC.

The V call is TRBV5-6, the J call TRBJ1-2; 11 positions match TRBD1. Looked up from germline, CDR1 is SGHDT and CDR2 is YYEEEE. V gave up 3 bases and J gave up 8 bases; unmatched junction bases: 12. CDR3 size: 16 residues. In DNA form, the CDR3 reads TGTGCCAGCAGCTGGGACAGGGGGTATGCCGCGGAGGGCTACACCTTC. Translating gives CASSWDRGYAAEGYTF.

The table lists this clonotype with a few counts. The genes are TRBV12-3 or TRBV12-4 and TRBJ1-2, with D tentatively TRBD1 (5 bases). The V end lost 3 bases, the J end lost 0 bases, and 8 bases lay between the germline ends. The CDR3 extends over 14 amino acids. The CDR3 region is CASSFGGTNYGYTF. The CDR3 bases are TGTGCCAGCAGTTTTGGGGGAACTAACTATGGCTACACCTTC.

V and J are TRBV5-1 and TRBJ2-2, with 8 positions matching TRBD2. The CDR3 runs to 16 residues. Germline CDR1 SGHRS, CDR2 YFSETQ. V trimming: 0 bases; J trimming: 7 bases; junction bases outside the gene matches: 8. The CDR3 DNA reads TGCGCCAGCAGCTTGGTTGCGGGAGGCCGGAGCGGGGAGCTGTTTTTT. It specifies CASSLVAGGRSGELFF. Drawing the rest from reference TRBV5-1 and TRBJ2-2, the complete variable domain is KAGVTQTPRYLIKTRGQQVTLSCSPISGHRSVSWYQQTPGQGLQFLFEYFSETQRNKGNFPGRFSGRQFSNSRSEMNVSTLELGDSALYLCASSLVAGGRSGELFFGEGSRLTVL.

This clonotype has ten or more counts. The CDR3 here is CSARGLGWSYNSPLHF. CDR3 coding DNA: TGCAGTGCTAGAGGTCTTGGGTGGTCCTATAATTCACCCCTCCACTTT. The gene calls are TRBV20-1 and TRBJ1-6, with D unclear. Per germline, CDR1 DFQATT and CDR2 SNEGSKA (reference sequence). The CDR3 is made up of 16 amino acids. V lost 1 base and J lost 1, with 11 bases in between.

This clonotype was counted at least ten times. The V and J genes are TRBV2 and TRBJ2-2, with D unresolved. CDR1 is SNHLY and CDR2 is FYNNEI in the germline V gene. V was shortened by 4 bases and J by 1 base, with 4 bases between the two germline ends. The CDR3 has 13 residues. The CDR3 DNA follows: TGTGCCAGCAGTGTAGGGAACACCGGGGAGCTGTTTTTT. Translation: CASSVGNTGELFF.

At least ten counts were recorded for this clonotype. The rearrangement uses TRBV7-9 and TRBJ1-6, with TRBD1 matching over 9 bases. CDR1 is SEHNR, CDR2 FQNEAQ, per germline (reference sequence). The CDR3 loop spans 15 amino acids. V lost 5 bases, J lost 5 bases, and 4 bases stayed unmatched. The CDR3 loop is CASSPGTGNNSPLHF. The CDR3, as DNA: TGTGCCAGCAGCCCTGGGACAGGGAATAATTCACCCCTCCACTTT. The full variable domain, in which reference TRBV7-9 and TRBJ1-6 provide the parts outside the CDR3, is DTGVSQNPRHKITKRGQNVTFRCDPISEHNRLYWYRQTLGQGPEFLTYFQNEAQLEKSRLLSDRFSAERPKGSFSTLEIQRTEQGDSAMYLCASSPGTGNNSPLHFGNGTRLTVT.

CDR3 sequence: CSVGQYGYTF. The CDR3 region has the DNA TGCAGCGTCGGACAGTATGGCTACACCTTC. The chain is built from TRBV29-1 and TRBJ1-2; TRBD1 is a possible D gene (6 bases). The germline V gene has CDR1 SQVTM and CDR2 ANQGSEA. V was trimmed by 6 bases and J by 5 bases, leaving 7 bases between them. The CDR3 length is 10 residues.

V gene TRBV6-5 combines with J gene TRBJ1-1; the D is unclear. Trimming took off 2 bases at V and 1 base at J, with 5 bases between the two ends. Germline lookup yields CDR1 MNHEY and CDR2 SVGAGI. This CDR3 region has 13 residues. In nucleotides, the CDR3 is TGTGCCAGCAGTTACGAGACGAACACTGAAGCTTTCTTT. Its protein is CASSYETNTEAFF.

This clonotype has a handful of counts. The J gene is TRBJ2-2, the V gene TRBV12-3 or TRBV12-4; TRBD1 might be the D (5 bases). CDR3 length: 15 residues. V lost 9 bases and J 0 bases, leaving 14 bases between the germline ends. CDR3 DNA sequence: TGTGCCAGTTCTGATACAGGTCCGAACACCGGGGAGCTGTTTTTT. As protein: CASSDTGPNTGELFF.

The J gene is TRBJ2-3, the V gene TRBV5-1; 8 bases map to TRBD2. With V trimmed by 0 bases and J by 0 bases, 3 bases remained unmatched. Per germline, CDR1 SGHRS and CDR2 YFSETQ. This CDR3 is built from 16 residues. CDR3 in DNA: TGCGCCAGCAGCTTGGGGACTAGCTCTAGCACAGATACGCAGTATTTT. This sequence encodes CASSLGTSSSTDTQYF. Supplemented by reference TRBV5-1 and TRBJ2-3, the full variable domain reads KAGVTQTPRYLIKTRGQQVTLSCSPISGHRSVSWYQQTPGQGLQFLFEYFSETQRNKGNFPGRFSGRQFSNSRSEMNVSTLELGDSALYLCASSLGTSSSTDTQYFGPGTRLTVL.

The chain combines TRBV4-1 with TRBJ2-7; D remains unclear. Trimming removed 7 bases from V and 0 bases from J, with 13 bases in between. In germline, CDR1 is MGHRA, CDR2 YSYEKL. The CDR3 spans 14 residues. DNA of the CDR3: TGCGCCAGCACCAGGACCGTCGACTCCTACGAGCAGTACTTC. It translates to CASTRTVDSYEQYF.

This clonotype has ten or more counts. The CDR3 coding sequence is TGTGCCACCAGCAGCATTCGTTTAGGGCCCGGCAATCAGCCCCAGCATTTT. Its protein is CATSSIRLGPGNQPQHF. The J gene is TRBJ1-5, the V gene TRBV15; D call uncertain. Germline V gene data show CDR1 as LNHNV and CDR2 as YYDKDF (reference sequence). The CDR3 spans 17 residues. V lost 3 bases to trimming and J lost 2 bases, with 17 bases between them.

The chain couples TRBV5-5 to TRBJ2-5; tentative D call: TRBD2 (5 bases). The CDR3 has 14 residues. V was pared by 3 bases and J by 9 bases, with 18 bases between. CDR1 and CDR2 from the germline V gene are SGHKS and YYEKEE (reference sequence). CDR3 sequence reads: CASSWRTEEQPQYF. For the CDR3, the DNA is TGTGCCAGCAGCTGGCGGACGGAGGAACAGCCCCAGTACTTC.

CDR3 bases: TGTGCCAGCAGTGCTTCGGCAGGGGGATTGCAGGAGACCCAGTACTTC. As protein: CASSASAGGLQETQYF. The chain couples TRBV25-1 to TRBJ2-5; 7 bases match TRBD1. Trimming took 4 bases from V and 5 from J; bases not matched to a gene: 13. This CDR3 spans 16 amino acids. Germline CDR1 is MGHDK and CDR2 is SYGVNS.

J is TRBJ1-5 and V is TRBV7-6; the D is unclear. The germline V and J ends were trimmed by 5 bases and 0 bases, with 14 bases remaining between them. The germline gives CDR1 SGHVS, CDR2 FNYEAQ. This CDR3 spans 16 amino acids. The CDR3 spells CASSQTPGYSNQPQHF. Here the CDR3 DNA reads TGTGCCAGCAGCCAAACGCCAGGCTATAGCAATCAGCCCCAGCATTTT.

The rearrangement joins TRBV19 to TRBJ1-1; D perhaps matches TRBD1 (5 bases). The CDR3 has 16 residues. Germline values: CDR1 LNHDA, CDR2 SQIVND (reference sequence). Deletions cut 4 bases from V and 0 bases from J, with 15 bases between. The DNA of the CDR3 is TGTGCCAGTAGTAAACTTGCGACAGTTATGAACACTGAAGCTTTCTTT. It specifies CASSKLATVMNTEAFF. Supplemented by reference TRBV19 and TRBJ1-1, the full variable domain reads DGGITQSPKYLFRKEGQNVTLSCEQNLNHDAMYWYRQDPGQGLRLIYYSQIVNDFQKGDIAEGYSVSREKKESFPLTVTSAQKNPTAFYLCASSKLATVMNTEAFFGQGTRLTVV.

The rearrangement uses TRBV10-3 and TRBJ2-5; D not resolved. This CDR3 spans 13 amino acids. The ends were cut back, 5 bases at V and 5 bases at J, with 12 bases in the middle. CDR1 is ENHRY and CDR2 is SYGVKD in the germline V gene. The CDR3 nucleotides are TGTGCCATCAGTTATTGGGCTAGTGAGACCCAGTACTTC. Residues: CAISYWASETQYF.

The DNA for the CDR3 is TGTGCCAGCAGTTCACCAGGGGGCGGCAGTTATGGCTACACCTTC. As protein: CASSSPGGGSYGYTF. The chain employs TRBV6-5 and TRBJ1-2; 8 bases are shared with TRBD1. The CDR3 is 15 residues long. J was trimmed by 5 bases and V by 4 bases; bases with no gene match: 9. Germline loops: CDR1 MNHEY, CDR2 SVGAGI.

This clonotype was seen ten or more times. Here the CDR3 reads CATSDSGQGHTGELFF. As DNA, the CDR3 is TGTGCCACCAGTGATTCGGGACAGGGACACACCGGGGAGCTGTTTTTT. The chain is built from TRBV24-1 and TRBJ2-2; TRBD1 matches 9 bases. Per germline, CDR1 KGHDR and CDR2 SFDVKD. CDR3 length: 16 residues. V gave up 2 bases and J gave up 3 bases; unmatched junction bases: 3.